The subject of this entry is one T cell receptor beta chain. MiXCR was run by TCRdb on the 5' RACE reads, yielding one entry per CDR3 protein. The data hold over 600,000 distinct CDR3 sequences, with 21% observed a single time. The sample comes from a study of identical twins. The germline V and J ends were trimmed by 6 bases and 2 bases, with 11 bases remaining between them. The CDR3 is 15 residues long. Separately, the same data were catalogued under a study of T cells expressing NK-cell markers.

The material sequenced was PBMCs. The chain recombines TRBV12-3 or TRBV12-4 with TRBJ2-6; D is possibly TRBD1 or TRBD2 (5 bases each). The sequence derives from a woman in her late teens or twenties in good health. The CDR3 DNA sequence: TGTGCCAGCAGCCCCATGGGGGCTGGGGCCAACGTCCTGACTTTC. Translation: CASSPMGAGANVLTF.